These T cell receptor beta chains were read from a single sample in a study of cytomegalovirus exposure and HLA in healthy donors. The repertoire was sequenced with immunoSEQ multiplex PCR; TCRdb's copy has only in-frame clones and lacks some. Counted here are fewer than 350,000 clones, approximately 87% occurring once; the ten biggest clones make up about 0.9%. Sequencing input: PBMCs. All receptors derive from a woman aged 18-29 years in good health and CMV-seronegative. CDR3s include the opening cysteine and the closing phenylalanine or tryptophan. A D gene is named only where the DNA matches it firmly. Size is omitted from some rows. Given values are once, few, many or a class for expanded clones.

.,.,TRBV9,TRBJ2-3,CASSRSSSDVPDTQYF,TGTGCCAGCTCACGGAGTAGCTCGGATGTCCCAGATACGCAGTATTTT
.,.,TRBV18,TRBJ2-1,CASSKLDYNEQFF,TGTGCCAGCTCAAAACTAGACTACAATGAGCAGTTCTTC
.,.,TRBV29-1,TRBJ2-5,CSAPTDRSETQYF,TGCAGCGCCCCGACAGACCGCTCCGAGACCCAGTACTTC
.,TRBD1,TRBV4-3,TRBJ1-1,CASSQDQGADTEAFF,TGCGCCAGCAGCCAAGACCAGGGGGCGGACACTGAAGCTTTCTTT
.,.,TRBV5-1,TRBJ2-7,CASSLEGLSWAQYF,TGCGCCAGCAGCTTGGAGGGACTGTCATGGGCGCAGTACTTC
.,.,TRBV27,TRBJ1-3,CASSLQGLVGNTIYF,TGTGCCAGCAGTTTACAGGGATTAGTAGGAAACACCATATATTTT
.,.,TRBV7-9,TRBJ2-7,CASSVGSSYEQYF,TGTGCCAGCAGCGTCGGGAGCTCCTACGAGCAGTACTTC
.,.,TRBV28,TRBJ1-1,CASSLGGVDTEAFF,TGTGCCAGCAGTTTAGGAGGGGTTGACACTGAAGCTTTCTTT
once,TRBD2,TRBV5-1,TRBJ2-3,CASSSSGTDTQYF,TGCGCCAGCAGCTCTAGCGGGACAGATACGCAGTATTTT
.,TRBD1,TRBV19,TRBJ2-7,CASSIGRDRGNEQYF,TGTGCCAGTAGTATAGGCCGGGACAGGGGGAACGAGCAGTACTTC
once,TRBD2,TRBV6-1,TRBJ2-2,CASILAGKNTGELFF,TGTGCCAGCATCCTAGCGGGAAAGAACACCGGGGAGCTGTTTTTT
.,TRBD1,TRBV15,TRBJ2-2,CATSRPGSGTGGYTGELFF,TGTGCCACCAGCAGACCCGGCTCGGGGACAGGGGGCTACACCGGGGAGCTGTTTTTT
.,.,TRBV28,TRBJ1-2,CASVAGGRYGYTF,TGTGCCAGTGTCGCGGGGGGTCGGTATGGCTACACCTTC
.,TRBD1,TRBV30,TRBJ1-2,CAWNRDRPYGYTF,TGTGCCTGGAACCGGGACAGGCCCTATGGCTACACCTTC
.,.,TRBV27,TRBJ2-1,CASSMRTKTNEQFF,TGTGCCAGCAGTATGAGGACTAAAACTAATGAGCAGTTCTTC
.,.,TRBV27,TRBJ1-1,CASSFQGNTEAFF,TGTGCCAGCAGTTTTCAGGGAAACACTGAAGCTTTCTTT
.,.,TRBV6-1,TRBJ2-5,CASSLDWETQYF,TGTGCCAGCAGTTTGGACTGGGAGACCCAGTACTTC
.,.,TRBV11-2,TRBJ2-3,CASSLEQADTQYF,TGTGCCAGCAGCTTAGAACAGGCGGATACGCAGTATTTT
.,TRBD1,TRBV6-5,TRBJ2-7,CASSYSGTGVRPYF,TGTGCCAGCAGTTATTCCGGGACAGGGGTCCGTCCGTACTTC
.,TRBD2,TRBV9,TRBJ2-2,CASSVTSGKGTGELFF,TGTGCCAGCAGCGTAACTAGCGGGAAGGGAACCGGGGAGCTGTTTTTT
.,TRBD1,TRBV4-1,TRBJ1-1,CASSQVKPGTGNTEAFF,TGCGCCAGCAGCCAAGTTAAACCCGGGACAGGGAACACTGAAGCTTTCTTT
.,.,TRBV28,TRBJ2-3,CASSPGGNTDTQYF,TGTGCCAGCAGTCCAGGAGGGAACACAGATACGCAGTATTTT
.,TRBD1,TRBV5-1,TRBJ2-1,CASSAGQGNNEQFF,TGCGCCAGCAGCGCGGGACAGGGAAACAATGAGCAGTTCTTC
few,.,TRBV18,TRBJ2-7,CASSPLRLVLYEQYF,TGTGCCAGCTCACCCCTTAGACTAGTTTTATACGAGCAGTACTTC
.,.,TRBV6-5,TRBJ2-7,CASSSGYNEQYF,TGTGCCAGCAGTTCAGGGTACAACGAGCAGTACTTC
.,.,TRBV28,TRBJ2-7,CASSSPQGTLLGQQYF,TGTGCCAGCAGTTCCCCGCAGGGAACCCTTTTAGGCCAGCAGTACTTC
.,.,TRBV9,TRBJ2-7,CASSPQGLQYEQYF,TGTGCCAGCAGCCCACAGGGACTACAATACGAGCAGTACTTC
once,TRBD1,TRBV9,TRBJ2-7,CASSPRRGQGGEQYF,TGTGCCAGCAGCCCCCGGCGGGGACAGGGGGGCGAGCAGTACTTC
.,.,TRBV28,TRBJ1-2,CASSLVGGYTF,TGTGCCAGCAGTTTAGTCGGTGGCTACACCTTC
.,TRBD1,TRBV19,TRBJ2-7,CAALGQGVDEQYF,TGTGCCGCGTTGGGACAGGGAGTTGACGAGCAGTACTTC
.,TRBD1,TRBV15,TRBJ1-1,CATSSSDRVDTEAFF,TGTGCCACCAGCAGTTCAGACAGGGTGGACACTGAAGCTTTCTTT
.,TRBD1,TRBV5-1,TRBJ1-2,CASSPPGQGASYTF,TGCGCCAGCAGCCCTCCGGGACAGGGGGCAAGCTACACCTTC
.,TRBD2,TRBV28,TRBJ2-2,CASSFLAGGVSTGELFF,TGTGCCAGCAGTTTTCTGGCGGGAGGGGTGAGCACCGGGGAGCTGTTTTTT
.,.,TRBV11-2,TRBJ2-6,CASSLRPSGANVLTF,TGTGCCAGCAGCTTACGTCCGTCCGGGGCCAACGTCCTGACTTTC
.,TRBD1,TRBV30,TRBJ1-1,CAWSPGQGAYEAFF,TGTGCCTGGAGTCCGGGACAGGGGGCATACGAAGCTTTCTTT
.,TRBD2,TRBV6-5,TRBJ2-2,CASTHLGTRGGELFF,TGTGCCAGCACCCACCTAGGGACTAGGGGCGGGGAGCTGTTTTTT
.,.,TRBV29-1,TRBJ1-1,CSVGGLNTEAFF,TGCAGCGTTGGAGGTCTAAACACTGAAGCTTTCTTT
.,.,TRBV9,TRBJ2-7,CASSVDTIAYEQYF,TGTGCCAGCAGCGTAGACACTATTGCCTACGAGCAGTACTTC
.,TRBD2,TRBV14,TRBJ2-7,CASSQGSGGSYEQYF,TGTGCCAGCAGCCAAGGGAGCGGGGGATCCTACGAGCAGTACTTC
once,TRBD2,TRBV5-1,TRBJ2-3,CASHRTGTTSTDTQYF,TGCGCCAGCCATCGAACCGGGACTACCAGCACAGATACGCAGTATTTT
.,.,TRBV28,TRBJ1-1,CASSFQLGNGRFANTEAFF,TGTGCCAGCAGTTTTCAACTGGGCAACGGCCGATTCGCGAACACTGAAGCTTTCTTT
.,.,TRBV6-5,TRBJ2-2,CASSRGFSNTGELFF,TGTGCCAGCAGCAGGGGTTTTTCGAACACCGGGGAGCTGTTTTTT
.,TRBD1,TRBV4-3,TRBJ1-1,CASSHRTGLNTEAFF,TGCGCCAGCAGCCACCGGACAGGGCTGAACACTGAAGCTTTCTTT